This TCR beta chain was sequenced in a study of blood T cell repertoires in COVID-19. As for the study in general: T cells, B-cell-depleted T cells, or PBMCs supplied cDNA or gDNA.

Per the authors' pipeline: It was from reference gene primer amplification that nucleated cell counts were estimated. Clones were read by immunoSEQ multiplex PCR, and TCRdb kept only the in-frame ones, dropping some. V and J calls and clone size are those listed in that table; D and trimming were worked out from the DNA. Among about 40,000 clones, over 75% were seen once, and the ten largest hold approximately 32%. Germline trimming cut 4 bases from V and 9 bases from J; bases unmatched to any gene: 9. Germline CDR1 is SGHNT and CDR2 is YYREEE (reference sequence). The CDR3 loop spans 15 amino acids.

The sequencing input was peripheral blood. The receptor was derived from a man aged 80 or over with active or convalescent COVID-19. The V call is TRBV5-4, the J call TRBJ1-6; 8 nucleotides match TRBD1. CDR3 DNA sequence: TGTGCCAGCAGCACAATGGGACAGGATGGTTCACCCCTCCACTTT. Translation: CASSTMGQDGSPLHF.